These 5 T cell receptor beta chains were sequenced from one sample in a study of T cell responses to AZD1222 COVID-19 vaccine. TCRdb's copy holds only in-frame clones and misses some; the assay was immunoSEQ multiplex PCR. The table has about 130,000 clones, 80% to 90% seen once. Sequenced material: peripheral blood, taken 28 days after the second AZD1222 dose. The source is an adult who received the AZD1222 COVID-19 vaccine.

The chain uses TRBV2 and TRBJ1-6, with a weak D call TRBD1 (5 bases). Trimming removed 2 bases at V and 6 bases at J, with 14 bases between. From germline, CDR1 is SNHLY and CDR2 FYNNEI. The CDR3 sequence is 16 residues long. The CDR3 loop is CASSEFPAGLNSPLHF. CDR3 coding DNA: TGTGCCAGCAGTGAATTCCCTGCAGGGCTTAATTCACCCCTCCACTTT.

V usage is TRBV19 and J usage is TRBJ1-5; 8 positions agree with TRBD1. V gave up 1 base and J gave up 3 bases; unmatched junction bases: 2. CDR3 length equals 15 residues. Germline V gene lookup returns CDR1 LNHDA and CDR2 SQIVND (reference sequence). CDR3 sequence: CASSIGTGNNQPQHF. In DNA form, the CDR3 reads TGTGCCAGTAGTATAGGGACAGGGAACAATCAGCCCCAGCATTTT.

This clone was recorded only once. This rearrangement joins TRBV18 to TRBJ1-5; possibly TRBD1 for D (6 bases). Germline loops: CDR1 KGHSH, CDR2 LQKENI. This CDR3 has 14 residues. Trimming cost V 6 bases and J 0 bases, with 9 bases left between them. The CDR3 loop is CASSSGDSNQPQHF. CDR3 nucleotides: TGTGCCAGCTCCTCAGGGGATAGCAATCAGCCCCAGCATTTT.

J is TRBJ1-6 and V is TRBV12-3 or TRBV12-4; D may be TRBD1 (5 bases). This CDR3 comprises 13 residues. The germline V and J ends were trimmed by 7 bases and 10 bases, with 14 bases remaining between them. CDR3 DNA: TGTGCCAGCACCTGGGACCGACAGTCACCCCTCCACTTT. Amino acids: CASTWDRQSPLHF.

The chain recombines TRBV9 with TRBJ2-7; 11 nucleotides agree with TRBD1. CDR1 is SGDLS and CDR2 is YYNGEE in the germline V gene. CDR3 length equals 15 residues. The J segment lost 3 bases and the V segment lost 2 bases, leaving 4 bases of the junction unmatched. The CDR3 is CASSVGTGGIYEQYF. DNA for the CDR3: TGTGCCAGCAGCGTCGGGACAGGGGGTATCTACGAGCAGTACTTC.